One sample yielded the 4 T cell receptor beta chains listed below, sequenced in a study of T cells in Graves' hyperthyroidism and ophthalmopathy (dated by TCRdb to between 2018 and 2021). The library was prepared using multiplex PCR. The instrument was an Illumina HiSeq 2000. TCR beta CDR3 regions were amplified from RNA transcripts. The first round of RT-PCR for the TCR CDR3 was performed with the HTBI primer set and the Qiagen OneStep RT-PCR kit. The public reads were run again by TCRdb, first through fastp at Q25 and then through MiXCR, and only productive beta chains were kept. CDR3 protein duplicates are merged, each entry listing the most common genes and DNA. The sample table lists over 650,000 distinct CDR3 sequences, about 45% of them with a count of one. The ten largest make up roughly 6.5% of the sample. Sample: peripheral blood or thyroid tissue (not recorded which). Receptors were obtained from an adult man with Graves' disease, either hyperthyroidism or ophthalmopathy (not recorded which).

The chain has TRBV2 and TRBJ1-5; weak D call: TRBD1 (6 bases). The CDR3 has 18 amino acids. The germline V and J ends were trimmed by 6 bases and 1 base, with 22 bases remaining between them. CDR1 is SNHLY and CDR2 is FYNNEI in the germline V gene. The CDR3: CASSHGPQGFGSNQPQHF. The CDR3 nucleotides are TGTGCCAGCAGCCATGGACCACAGGGATTCGGAAGCAATCAGCCCCAGCATTTT.

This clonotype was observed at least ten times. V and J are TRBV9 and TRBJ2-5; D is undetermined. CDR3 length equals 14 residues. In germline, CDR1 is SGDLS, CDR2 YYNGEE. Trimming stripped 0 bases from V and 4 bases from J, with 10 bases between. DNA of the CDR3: TGTGCCAGCAGCGTAGGGGATTTAGGAGAGACCCAGTACTTC. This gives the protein CASSVGDLGETQYF.

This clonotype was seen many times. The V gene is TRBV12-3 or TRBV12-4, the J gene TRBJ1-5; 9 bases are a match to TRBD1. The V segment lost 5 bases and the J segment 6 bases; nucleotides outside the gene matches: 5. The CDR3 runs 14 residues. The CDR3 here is CASSRGQGGQPQHF. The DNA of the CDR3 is TGTGCCAGCAGTCGGGGACAGGGAGGTCAGCCCCAGCATTTT.

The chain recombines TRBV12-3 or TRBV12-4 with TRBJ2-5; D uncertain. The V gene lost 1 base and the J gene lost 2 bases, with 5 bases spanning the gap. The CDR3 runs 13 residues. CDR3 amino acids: CASSLEAQETQYF. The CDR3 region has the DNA TGTGCCAGCAGTTTAGAAGCTCAAGAGACCCAGTACTTC.